The T cell receptor beta chain under discussion was sequenced for a study of PD-1 blockade in mismatch repair-deficient tumors. Sequenced by immunoSEQ multiplex PCR; TCRdb stores in-frame clones only, minus some. The repertoire holds some 40,000 clones, with roughly 84% as singletons. The table lists this clone with a count of one. Trimming removed 1 base from V and 11 bases from J, with 17 bases in between. From germline, CDR1 is SGHTA and CDR2 FQGNSA. The CDR3 is 14 amino acids. The rearrangement joins TRBV7-2 to TRBJ1-1, with D perhaps TRBD1 (6 bases). The sequence derives from an adult with mismatch repair-deficient cancer. The sequenced sample was PBMCs, obtained about 40 weeks after starting pembrolizumab. CDR3 region: CASSLEGVFGEAFF. The CDR3 region has the DNA TGTGCCAGCAGCTTAGAGGGGGTTTTTGGGGAGGCTTTCTTT. The entire variable domain, with the rest obtained from reference TRBV7-2 and TRBJ1-1, is as follows: GAGVSQSPSNKVTEKGKDVELRCDPISGHTALYWYRQSLGQGLEFLIYFQGNSAPDKSGLPSDRFSAERTGGSVSTLTIQRTQQEDSAVYLCASSLEGVFGEAFFGQGTRLTVV.